Presented here are 30 T cell receptor beta chains from one specimen sequenced in a study of blood T cell repertoires in COVID-19. Using immunoSEQ multiplex PCR, the repertoire was profiled, and TCRdb retains in-frame clones only, with some absent. Of under 250,000 clones listed, approximately 90% are singletons. Sequencing used peripheral blood. The receptors originated from a man aged 55 to 69 with COVID-19, enrolled during active disease.

The J gene is TRBJ2-3, the V gene TRBV18, with TRBD1 matching over 7 bases. Germline CDR1 and CDR2: KGHSH and LQKENI. Trimming at V came to 3 bases and at J to 6 bases, leaving 12 bases not matched to a gene. CDR3 length equals 16 residues. The CDR3 coding sequence is TGTGCCAGCTCACCTGCCGGGACAGACTTGGCCGATACGCAGTATTTT. Its translation is CASSPAGTDLADTQYF.

This clone was observed a few times. This chain uses TRBV12-2 with TRBJ2-7; the table's TRBD2 call for D was not verified on the DNA. TRBV12-2 represents a pseudogene. The CDR3 is 17 residues long. The CDR3 coding sequence is TGTGCAAGTCGCTTAGTCAGTTTTGGGTGGAGCTCCTACGAGCAGTACTTC. Protein sequence: CASRLVSFGWSSYEQYF.

The V gene is TRBV19, the J gene TRBJ1-6; 7 bases agree with TRBD1. Germline assignment: CDR1 LNHDA and CDR2 SQIVND (reference sequence). This CDR3 spans 15 amino acids. With V trimmed by 4 bases and J by 9 bases, 9 bases remained unmatched. In nucleotides, the CDR3 is TGTGCCAGTAGTAGCTTCCGGGACAGAAGTTCACCCCTCCACTTT. This encodes CASSSFRDRSSPLHF.

As for this clone: Germline is not matched at one junction end, which may reflect a read error. The V and J genes are TRBV11-2 and TRBJ1-1; tentatively, D is TRBD1 (6 bases). Per the germline V gene, CDR1 is SGHAT and CDR2 is FQNNGV. The CDR3 is made up of 12 amino acids. CDR3 DNA sequence: TGTGCCAGCACCGAAACAGGGCCGGATACCGACTTT. Translated, it gives CASTETGPDTDF.

The chain couples TRBV30 to TRBJ2-5, with TRBD2 matching over 8 bases. The CDR3 sequence is 15 residues long. Per the germline V gene, CDR1 is GTSNPN and CDR2 is SVGIG (reference sequence). The V and J ends lost 1 base and 4 bases, in that order; junction bases with no gene match: 8. The CDR3 reads CAWSGSGGSVETQYF. Written as DNA, the CDR3 is TGTGCCTGGAGTGGTTCGGGGGGGTCGGTAGAGACCCAGTACTTC.

The rearrangement links TRBV11-2 to TRBJ1-2, with TRBD1 matching over 11 bases. The germline gives CDR1 SGHAT, CDR2 FQNNGV. CDR3 length: 15 amino acids. V was clipped by 3 bases and J by 2 bases; unmatched bases: 2. The CDR3 bases are TGTGCCAGCAGCTTCGGGACAGGGGGGAACTATGGCTACACCTTC. This translates into CASSFGTGGNYGYTF.

The chain employs TRBV19 and TRBJ1-2; no reliable D call. This CDR3 has 12 residues. V lost 7 bases to trimming and J lost 8 bases, with 14 bases between them. Germline-derived CDR1 and CDR2 are LNHDA and SQIVND (reference sequence). The CDR3 DNA reads as TGTGCCAGTATACGGGGTACGGAGGGCTACACCTTC. It translates to CASIRGTEGYTF. The full variable domain, in which reference TRBV19 and TRBJ1-2 provide the parts outside the CDR3, is DGGITQSPKYLFRKEGQNVTLSCEQNLNHDAMYWYRQDPGQGLRLIYYSQIVNDFQKGDIAEGYSVSREKKESFPLTVTSAQKNPTAFYLCASIRGTEGYTFGSGTRLTVV.

The CDR3 loop reads CASMRASAYEQYF. The CDR3 DNA sequence: TGTGCCAGCATGCGGGCCTCGGCCTACGAGCAGTACTTC. The rearrangement joins TRBV12-3 or TRBV12-4 to TRBJ2-7, with D possibly TRBD2 on 5 matching bases. V was cut by 7 bases and J by 2 bases, with 12 bases left in between. The CDR3 has 13 amino acids.

The genes are TRBV10-3 and TRBJ2-1; no reliable D call. V shed 3 bases and J shed 2 bases, with 2 bases lying between them. The CDR3 is 12 residues long. The germline CDR1 and CDR2 sequences are ENHRY and SYGVKD. The CDR3 DNA follows: TGTGCCATCAGTGACACCTACAATGAGCAGTTCTTC. This gives the protein CAISDTYNEQFF.

The rearrangement uses TRBV6-2 or TRBV6-3 and TRBJ1-2, with D uncertain. The CDR3 runs 15 residues. Germline lookup yields CDR1 MNHEY and CDR2 SVGEGT. The V and J ends lost 3 bases and 2 bases respectively, with 13 bases between them. CDR3 nucleotides: TGTGCCAGCAGTTATGGGCCCAGTACAAACTATGGCTACACCTTC. Residues: CASSYGPSTNYGYTF.

This chain connects TRBV7-3 to TRBJ2-2; 8 nucleotides align to TRBD1. After removal of 3 bases from V and 4 bases from J, the junction contained 4 bases not matched to a gene. This CDR3 is built from 15 residues. From germline, CDR1 is SGHTA and CDR2 FQGTGA. Written as DNA, the CDR3 is TGTGCCAGCAGCTTTCAGGGGGCAGTCACCGGGGAGCTGTTTTTT. Translated: CASSFQGAVTGELFF. Variable domain in full (rest from reference TRBV7-3 and TRBJ2-2): GAGVSQTPSNKVTEKGKYVELRCDPISGHTALYWYRQSLGQGPEFLIYFQGTGAADDSGLPNDRFFAVRPEGSVSTLKIQRTERGDSAVYLCASSFQGAVTGELFFGEGSRLTVL.

This clone has just one count. The chain is built from TRBV2 and TRBJ1-6; perhaps TRBD1 as D (5 bases). The CDR3 contains 15 residues. CDR1 and CDR2 from the germline V gene are SNHLY and FYNNEI. V was clipped by 6 bases and J by 4 bases, with 13 bases between them. The CDR3 protein is CASRMQTDYNSPLHF. The CDR3 nucleotides read TGTGCCAGCAGGATGCAGACAGATTATAATTCACCCCTCCACTTT. The full variable domain, rest sourced from reference TRBV2 and TRBJ1-6, is EPEVTQTPSHQVTQMGQEVILRCVPISNHLYFYWYRQILGQKVEFLVSFYNNEISEKSEIFDDQFSVERPDGSNFTLKIRSTKLEDSAMYFCASRMQTDYNSPLHFGNGTRLTVT.

This clone was counted once. V gene TRBV30 combines with J gene TRBJ1-4; D is possibly TRBD1 (5 bases). V lost 2 bases and J 12 bases, leaving 10 bases between the germline ends. Germline-derived CDR1 and CDR2 are GTSNPN and SVGIG (reference sequence). The CDR3 loop spans 11 amino acids. For the CDR3, the DNA is TGTGCCTGGAGTAGGACGGGGGAACTGTTTTTT. Amino acid sequence: CAWSRTGELFF.

The chain has TRBV24-1 and TRBJ1-2; D is uncertain. V lost 5 bases and J 3 bases, leaving 9 bases between the germline ends. CDR3 size: 13 residues. CDR1 and CDR2 from the germline V gene are KGHDR and SFDVKD. The CDR3 region is CATSGIGDYGYTF. DNA for the CDR3: TGTGCCACCAGTGGCATCGGGGACTATGGCTACACCTTC.

This clone has just one count. The chain recombines TRBV6-5 with TRBJ1-2, with a tentative D call TRBD1 (6 bases). The V gene lost 2 bases and the J gene lost 5 bases, with 18 bases spanning the gap. The CDR3 totals 16 residues. The germline gives CDR1 MNHEY, CDR2 SVGAGI. The CDR3 sequence is CASSYPARTEIYGYTF. DNA for the CDR3: TGTGCCAGCAGTTACCCGGCCCGGACAGAGATATATGGCTACACCTTC.

The CDR3 spells CASSHRQGGREQYF. CDR3 nucleotide sequence: TGTGCCAGCAGCCATAGACAGGGGGGTCGCGAGCAGTACTTC. The rearrangement uses TRBV3-1 (or the pseudogene TRBV3-2) and TRBJ2-7; 9 nucleotides match TRBD1. V was clipped by 3 bases and J by 6 bases; unmatched bases: 6. There are 14 residues in the CDR3. Per the germline V gene, CDR1 is LGHDT and CDR2 is YNNKEL (reference sequence).

This chain links TRBV6-5 with TRBJ1-5; D uncertain. The germline V gene encodes CDR1 MNHEY and CDR2 SVGAGI. The CDR3 covers 13 residues. Trimming took 10 bases from V and 5 from J, leaving 15 bases between them. The CDR3 here is CATRSGLHQPQHF. CDR3 coding DNA: TGTGCCACCCGGAGCGGACTACATCAGCCCCAGCATTTT.

This chain connects TRBV30 to TRBJ1-1, with TRBD1 matching 8 bases. The germline V gene has CDR1 GTSNPN and CDR2 SVGIG (reference sequence). This CDR3 spans 15 amino acids. Germline trimming cut 0 bases from V and 4 bases from J; bases unmatched to any gene: 7. DNA of the CDR3: TGTGCCTGGAGTGTACCAGGGGGCGTGGGCACTGAAGCTTTCTTT. Translated, it gives CAWSVPGGVGTEAFF.

The J gene is TRBJ2-7, the V gene TRBV3-1 (or the pseudogene TRBV3-2), with 9 bases aligning to TRBD2. The germline CDR1 and CDR2 sequences are LGHDT and YNNKEL (reference sequence). The CDR3 runs to 12 residues. Trimming cost V 4 bases and J 9 bases; bases outside gene matches: 4. For the CDR3, the DNA is TGTGCCAGCAGCCTGACTAGCGGTGGGCAGTACTTC. As protein: CASSLTSGGQYF.

V and J are TRBV28 and TRBJ1-2, with D unresolved. V lost 8 bases and J 5 bases, leaving 24 bases between the germline ends. Germline V lookup: CDR1 MDHEN, CDR2 SYDVKM. The CDR3 consists of 16 residues. As DNA, the CDR3 is TGTGCCAGCGGACCCGTGGCGGGCAACCTTAGGTATGGCTACACCTTC. As protein: CASGPVAGNLRYGYTF.

CDR3 amino acids: CASSWGLDEQFF. The CDR3 nucleotides read TGTGCCAGCAGCTGGGGCTTAGATGAGCAGTTCTTC. The chain joins TRBV11-2 to TRBJ2-1, with D maybe TRBD1 (5 bases). Germline lookup yields CDR1 SGHAT and CDR2 FQNNGV. There are 12 residues in the CDR3. V was cut by 4 bases and J by 8 bases, with 9 bases left in between.

CDR3 amino acids: CASSSPGSANYGYTF. The CDR3 nucleotides are TGTGCCAGCAGTTCGCCGGGTTCAGCTAACTATGGCTACACCTTC. V usage is TRBV27 and J usage is TRBJ1-2; D is unclear. CDR3 length: 15 amino acids. Germline V gives CDR1 MNHEY, CDR2 SMNVEV (reference sequence). Trimming cost V 4 bases and J 0 bases, with 12 bases left between them.

CDR3 in amino acids: CASSTRGAGNQPQHF. The CDR3 coding sequence is TGTGCCAGCAGTACCCGCGGTGCGGGCAATCAGCCCCAGCATTTT. The V gene is TRBV28, the J gene TRBJ1-5; D is unclear. The V end lost 5 bases, the J end lost 2 bases, and 13 bases lay between the germline ends. This CDR3 region has 15 residues. CDR1 and CDR2 (germline): MDHEN, SYDVKM. The variable domain in full, completed from reference TRBV28 and TRBJ1-5, reads DVKVTQSSRYLVKRTGEKVFLECVQDMDHENMFWYRQDPGLGLRLIYFSYDVKMKEKGDIPEGYSVSREKKERFSLILESASTNQTSMYLCASSTRGAGNQPQHFGDGTRLSIL.

This chain connects TRBV7-2 to TRBJ2-1; TRBD2 aligns across 9 bases. In germline, CDR1 is SGHTA, CDR2 FQGNSA. This CDR3 region has 15 residues. The J segment lost 2 bases and the V segment lost 3 bases, leaving 2 bases of the junction unmatched. CDR3 amino acids: CASSFSSGAYNEQFF. The CDR3 DNA reads TGTGCCAGCAGCTTTTCTAGCGGGGCCTACAATGAGCAGTTCTTC.

The chain couples TRBV20-1 to TRBJ2-3; D possibly corresponds to TRBD1 (5 bases). This CDR3 is 11 amino acids long. Trimming removed 6 bases at V and 6 bases at J, with 10 bases between. Germline CDR1 and CDR2: DFQATT and SNEGSKA (reference sequence). The CDR3 region is CSASRVDTQYF. CDR3 sequence (DNA): TGCAGTGCGAGCAGGGTTGATACGCAGTATTTT.

This clone was recorded only once. The chain links TRBV27 to TRBJ2-3; D unclear. Germline V gene data show CDR1 as MNHEY and CDR2 as SMNVEV (reference sequence). Deletions cut 3 bases from V and 2 bases from J, with 6 bases between. There are 13 residues in the CDR3. The chain's CDR3 is CASSLRYTDTQYF. The CDR3, as DNA: TGTGCCAGCAGTTTGCGCTACACAGATACGCAGTATTTT.

The chain has TRBV10-3 and TRBJ2-7; 8 nucleotides agree with TRBD2. Germline CDR1 reads ENHRY; CDR2 reads SYGVKD. The junction had 3 bases not matched to a gene; V was cut back by 8 bases and J by 0 bases. The CDR3 covers 13 residues. The CDR3 DNA reads TGTGCCATCCGGGAGGGGAGCTCCTACGAGCAGTACTTC. Its translation is CAIREGSSYEQYF.

This chain links TRBV4-1 with TRBJ1-4, with D tentatively TRBD1 (6 bases). CDR1 is MGHRA and CDR2 is YSYEKL in the germline V gene. V lost 0 bases, J lost 2 bases, and 13 bases lay in between. This CDR3 comprises 17 residues. The CDR3 loop is CASSQDRRGGTNEKLFF. The CDR3 nucleotides are TGCGCCAGCAGCCAAGATAGGAGGGGGGGGACTAATGAAAAACTGTTTTTT.

The chain is built from TRBV2 and TRBJ2-3; a weak D match, TRBD2 (6 bases). This CDR3 is 12 amino acids long. Per the germline V gene, CDR1 is SNHLY and CDR2 is FYNNEI. V was clipped by 9 bases and J by 2 bases, with 9 bases between them. The chain's CDR3 is CASGTYTDTQYF. CDR3 in DNA: TGTGCCAGTGGGACTTACACAGATACGCAGTATTTT. Based on the CDR3 plus reference TRBV2 and TRBJ2-3, the full variable domain is EPEVTQTPSHQVTQMGQEVILRCVPISNHLYFYWYRQILGQKVEFLVSFYNNEISEKSEIFDDQFSVERPDGSNFTLKIRSTKLEDSAMYFCASGTYTDTQYFGPGTRLTVL.

The CDR3 nucleotides are TGTGCCAGCAGCCGCAGGCAGGGACAGGGGAGAAATGAGCAGTTCTTC. It encodes CASSRRQGQGRNEQFF. The V gene is TRBV5-4, the J gene TRBJ2-1; 10 nucleotides match TRBD1. J was trimmed by 7 bases and V by 4 bases; bases with no gene match: 11. CDR1 is SGHNT, CDR2 YYREEE, per germline (reference sequence). The CDR3 extends over 16 amino acids.